One and the same sample provided the 24 T cell receptor beta chains below, sequenced in a study of cytomegalovirus exposure and HLA in healthy donors. Clones were sequenced by immunoSEQ multiplex PCR, and TCRdb holds only the in-frame ones, with some missing. In the table there are under 300,000 clones, 86% of which are singletons. Material for sequencing was PBMCs. These receptors were collected from a young woman in good health and CMV-seronegative.

The V and J genes are TRBV27 and TRBJ2-3; possibly TRBD1 for D (5 bases). The V end lost 5 bases, the J end lost 0 bases, and 15 bases lay between the germline ends. Germline-derived CDR1 and CDR2 are MNHEY and SMNVEV (reference sequence). The CDR3 loop spans 16 amino acids. CDR3: CASSLQTEPSTDTQYF. The CDR3 coding sequence is TGTGCCAGCAGTCTCCAGACAGAACCTAGCACAGATACGCAGTATTTT.

The V and J genes are TRBV6-6 and TRBJ2-1; D is possibly TRBD1 (6 bases). V shed 2 bases and J shed 6 bases, with 14 bases lying between them. This CDR3 has 15 amino acids. Germline loops: CDR1 MNHNY, CDR2 SVGAGI (reference sequence). The CDR3 loop reads CASSYPLGAGNEQFF. For the CDR3, the DNA is TGTGCCAGCAGTTACCCCCTGGGGGCTGGCAATGAGCAGTTCTTC.

This chain connects TRBV6-5 to TRBJ1-2; 7 nucleotides agree with TRBD1. CDR1 is MNHEY and CDR2 is SVGAGI in the germline V gene. This CDR3 contains 12 residues. With 5 bases clipped from V and 8 bases from J, the junction kept 5 bases outside the gene matches. Here the CDR3 reads CASSPTGRGYTF. In nucleotides, the CDR3 is TGTGCCAGCAGTCCGACAGGGAGGGGCTACACCTTC.

V and J are TRBV7-8 and TRBJ2-7, with D tentatively TRBD1 (6 bases). The germline V gene encodes CDR1 SGHVS and CDR2 FQNEAQ. The CDR3 contains 15 residues. Trimming shortened V by 5 bases and J by 0 bases, and 14 bases separated the two germline ends. CDR3 bases: TGTGCCAGCAGCCCGAGGGACATAGTCTCCTACGAGCAGTACTTC. This encodes CASSPRDIVSYEQYF.

This sequence joins TRBV21-1 and TRBJ1-5; the table's D call, TRBD1, was not checked against the DNA. TRBV21-1 is a pseudogene. The CDR3 extends over 13 amino acids. The CDR3 nucleotides are TGTGCCAGCACAGGGGGCAAGAATCAGCCCCAGCATTTT. It yields the protein CASTGGKNQPQHF.

The chain employs TRBV28 and TRBJ1-3; TRBD1 matches 9 bases. With 10 bases clipped from V and 9 bases from J, the junction kept 13 bases outside the gene matches. This CDR3 contains 14 residues. Germline V gene lookup returns CDR1 MDHEN and CDR2 SYDVKM. CDR3 residues: CAIAPGQGYGTIYF. The DNA for the CDR3 is TGTGCCATAGCCCCGGGACAGGGATATGGCACCATATATTTT.

V is TRBV6-5 and J is TRBJ1-2, with unresolved D. The V end lost 3 bases, the J end lost 3 bases, and 11 bases lay between the germline ends. Germline CDR1 MNHEY, CDR2 SVGAGI. The CDR3 is made up of 14 amino acids. The CDR3 DNA reads TGTGCCAGCAGTTATGCTAACAGCCACTATGGCTACACCTTC. It translates to CASSYANSHYGYTF.

This chain links TRBV5-1 with TRBJ2-2, with a weak D call TRBD1 (7 bases). Per the germline V gene, CDR1 is SGHRS and CDR2 is YFSETQ. This CDR3 is built from 16 residues. V lost 4 bases to trimming and J lost 3 bases, with 16 bases between them. CDR3 protein: CASSQADREDTGELFF. The CDR3 bases are TGCGCCAGCAGCCAGGCCGACAGGGAGGACACCGGGGAGCTGTTTTTT.

This clone came up many times. The V call is TRBV6-5, the J call TRBJ1-4; D uncertain. The CDR3 spans 15 residues. Germline CDR1 is MNHEY and CDR2 is SVGAGI. Trimming removed 5 bases at V and 2 bases at J, with 12 bases between. CDR3 DNA: TGTGCCAGCAGTGGGAAGGGAGGCACTAATGAAAAACTGTTTTTT. This sequence encodes CASSGKGGTNEKLFF.

The chain employs TRBV15 and TRBJ1-2, with a tentative D call TRBD1 (5 bases). The CDR3 is 17 residues long. V dropped 4 bases and J dropped 5 bases, with 23 bases sitting between them. Germline V gene lookup returns CDR1 LNHNV and CDR2 YYDKDF (reference sequence). The CDR3 nucleotides read TGTGCCACCAGCACGTACACCCCCGGGGAGGGGAGTTATGGCTACACCTTC. Its protein product is CATSTYTPGEGSYGYTF.

This clone was detected once. The CDR3 DNA follows: TGTGCCAGCAGATTCGCCGGGACTGAAATGGAAAAACTGTTTTTT. It yields the protein CASRFAGTEMEKLFF. V gene TRBV28 combines with J gene TRBJ1-4; TRBD1 might be the D (5 bases). The CDR3 loop spans 15 amino acids. The germline CDR1 and CDR2 sequences are MDHEN and SYDVKM. Between the trimmed V and J ends, which lost 6 bases and 8 bases, there was a span of 19 bases.

The chain joins TRBV30 to TRBJ1-5; D might be TRBD1 (5 bases). V lost 2 bases and J 4 bases, leaving 9 bases between the germline ends. This CDR3 spans 13 amino acids. The V gene's germline CDR1 is GTSNPN and CDR2 SVGIG (reference sequence). CDR3 sequence: CAWSPGSNQPQHF. The CDR3 DNA is TGTGCCTGGAGTCCAGGGTCGAATCAGCCCCAGCATTTT.

The gene calls are TRBV29-1 and TRBJ2-7, with no clear D. This CDR3 is 13 amino acids long. V lost 2 bases, J lost 0 bases, and 8 bases lay in between. Per germline, CDR1 SQVTM and CDR2 ANQGSEA. The DNA of the CDR3 is TGCAGCGTTGAAAACCAGTACTCCTACGAGCAGTACTTC. Protein: CSVENQYSYEQYF.

V is TRBV5-7 and J is TRBJ2-7, with 11 bases that match TRBD1. TRBV5-7 is recorded as an ORF, its role being uncertain. The ends lost 3 bases at V and 3 bases at J; junction bases unmatched: 2. This CDR3 is 14 amino acids long. The CDR3: CASSSDRGLYEQYF. CDR3 nucleotides: TGTGCCAGCAGCTCGGACAGGGGGCTCTACGAGCAGTACTTC.

The J gene is TRBJ1-2, the V gene TRBV27; 9 nucleotides align to TRBD1. V gave up 3 bases and J gave up 5 bases; unmatched junction bases: 7. In germline, CDR1 is MNHEY, CDR2 SMNVEV (reference sequence). The CDR3 contains 15 residues. CDR3 loop: CASSFYRGLSYGYTF. The CDR3 DNA sequence: TGTGCCAGCAGTTTCTACAGGGGGCTCTCATATGGCTACACCTTC.

The sample holds one count of this clone. The genes are TRBV6-6 and TRBJ1-2; D is undetermined. The V gene lost 9 bases and the J gene lost 7 bases, with 18 bases spanning the gap. The CDR3 consists of 13 residues. The V gene's germline CDR1 is MNHNY and CDR2 SVGAGI (reference sequence). CDR3 DNA: TGTGCCAGAGATACAGCCCTCATAGGTGGCTACACCTTC. Protein: CARDTALIGGYTF.

Only one count was recorded for this clone. The J gene is TRBJ1-1, the V gene TRBV30, with D unresolved. Germline CDR1 reads GTSNPN; CDR2 reads SVGIG (reference sequence). This CDR3 is built from 13 residues. Trimming removed 2 bases at V and 0 bases at J, with 7 bases between. This CDR3 reads CAWSLRLNTEAFF. The CDR3 DNA sequence: TGTGCCTGGAGTTTGCGGCTGAACACTGAAGCTTTCTTT.

This clone was counted only a few times. The chain has TRBV9 and TRBJ2-7, with 7 positions matching TRBD1. Germline assignment: CDR1 SGDLS and CDR2 YYNGEE. CDR3 length: 16 residues. J was trimmed by 2 bases and V by 0 bases; bases with no gene match: 8. The CDR3 here is CASSVGLGQGAYEQYF. In nucleotides, the CDR3 is TGTGCCAGCAGCGTAGGTCTTGGGCAGGGGGCCTACGAGCAGTACTTC.

The J gene is TRBJ2-5, the V gene TRBV30; D is perhaps TRBD2 (6 bases). V shed 0 bases and J shed 4 bases, with 6 bases lying between them. This CDR3 is 12 amino acids long. The germline V gene has CDR1 GTSNPN and CDR2 SVGIG (reference sequence). CDR3 nucleotides: TGTGCCTGGAGTGTAGCGGGAGAGACCCAGTACTTC. It translates to CAWSVAGETQYF. Supplemented by reference TRBV30 and TRBJ2-5, the full variable domain reads SQTIHQWPATLVQPVGSPLSLECTVEGTSNPNLYWYRQAAGRGLQLLFYSVGIGQISSEVPQNLSASRPQDRQFILSSKKLLLSDSGFYLCAWSVAGETQYFGPGTRLLVL.

The chain combines TRBV2 with TRBJ1-5; possible D gene TRBD1, 5 bases. The CDR3 covers 14 residues. Looked up from germline, CDR1 is SNHLY and CDR2 is FYNNEI. V was pared by 6 bases and J by 4 bases, with 13 bases between. The CDR3 loop reads CASRGRAENQPQHF. The CDR3 coding sequence is TGTGCCAGCAGGGGCAGGGCCGAGAATCAGCCCCAGCATTTT.

The rearrangement joins TRBV30 to TRBJ2-4; TRBD2 is a possible D gene (5 bases). CDR1 GTSNPN and CDR2 SVGIG come from the germline V gene (reference sequence). V gave up 4 bases and J gave up 0 bases, with 10 bases separating them. The CDR3 length is 14 residues. The CDR3 loop reads CAWTGREAKNIQYF. The DNA for the CDR3 is TGTGCCTGGACTGGACGGGAAGCCAAAAACATTCAGTACTTC.

This clone was detected once. The chain uses TRBV19 and TRBJ2-7; D is ambiguous. V lost 5 bases, J lost 0 bases, and 8 bases lay in between. The germline V gene encodes CDR1 LNHDA and CDR2 SQIVND (reference sequence). The length of the CDR3 is 13 residues. The CDR3 region is CASSLRYSYEQYF. The CDR3 bases are TGTGCCAGTAGTCTCAGATACTCCTACGAGCAGTACTTC.

V and J are TRBV5-4 and TRBJ2-1, with D unresolved. CDR3 length: 13 residues. Per germline, CDR1 SGHNT and CDR2 YYREEE (reference sequence). V lost 0 bases, J lost 8 bases, and 9 bases lay in between. CDR3 protein: CASSLAGLHEQFF. The CDR3, as DNA: TGTGCCAGCAGCTTGGCCGGTCTTCATGAGCAGTTCTTC. The full variable domain, completed using reference TRBV5-4 and TRBJ2-1, is ETGVTQSPTHLIKTRGQQVTLRCSSQSGHNTVSWYQQALGQGPQFIFQYYREEENGRGNFPPRFSGLQFPNYSSELNVNALELDDSALYLCASSLAGLHEQFFGPGTRLTVL.

The rearrangement uses TRBV19 and TRBJ2-7; D may be TRBD1 (5 bases). CDR1 and CDR2 from the germline V gene are LNHDA and SQIVND (reference sequence). The CDR3 is 13 residues long. Trimming cost V 5 bases and J 0 bases, with 8 bases left between them. CDR3 loop: CASSSTDSYEQYF. DNA of the CDR3: TGTGCCAGTAGTTCGACAGACTCCTACGAGCAGTACTTC.